This T cell receptor beta chain was observed in a study of T cells in Graves' hyperthyroidism and ophthalmopathy. Study information: Prior to any treatment, at the point of initial diagnosis, peripheral blood was collected.

This clonotype was recorded at least ten times. The CDR3 covers 15 residues. Looked up from germline, CDR1 is MDHEN and CDR2 is SYDVKM. Trimming removed 3 bases from V and 5 bases from J, with 14 bases in between. It was uncontrolled infection, other autoimmune disease, pregnancy or lactation that excluded patients. RNA transcripts yielded amplified TCR beta CDR3 regions. First-round RT-PCR with HTBI primers amplified the TCR CDR3 region. TCRdb re-analysed the multiplex PCR reads in MiXCR, keeping a single row per CDR3 protein. The data contain hundreds of thousands of distinct CDR3 sequences, about a sixth of them seen just once; the ten biggest clones take up roughly 3.3%.

The sequencing input was blood. This sequence was found in a woman between 35 and 50 years old with Graves' ophthalmopathy. The chain is built from TRBV28 and TRBJ1-5, with a tentative D call TRBD1 (6 bases). The CDR3 sequence: CASSLPGGGYQPQHF. The CDR3 coding sequence is TGTGCCAGCAGTTTGCCAGGAGGGGGATATCAGCCCCAGCATTTT. Full variable domain (remainder filled in from reference TRBV28 and TRBJ1-5): DVKVTQSSRYLVKRTGEKVFLECVQDMDHENMFWYRQDPGLGLRLIYFSYDVKMKEKGDIPEGYSVSREKKERFSLILESASTNQTSMYLCASSLPGGGYQPQHFGDGTRLSIL.